Following are 29 T cell receptor beta chains from one sample sequenced in a study of T cell responses to AZD1222 COVID-19 vaccine. Generated by immunoSEQ multiplex PCR, the TCRdb table keeps only in-frame clones and is missing some. This sample has 240,000 or so clones, with 80% to 95% found just once. Sequencing was performed on peripheral blood, taken on day 0 of AZD1222 vaccination. The source is an adult in good health.

This chain joins TRBV6-5 and TRBJ1-4, with D uncertain. V was pared by 10 bases and J by 2 bases, with 8 bases between. Germline V gives CDR1 MNHEY, CDR2 SVGAGI. This CDR3 is built from 12 residues. The CDR3 here is CATTATNEKLFF. The CDR3 region has the DNA TGTGCCACCACAGCGACTAATGAAAAACTGTTTTTT.

The chain has TRBV7-2 and TRBJ1-2; TRBD1 matches at 11 bases. The CDR3 runs 15 residues. The trim removed 5 bases at V and 6 bases at J, leaving 8 bases unmatched. Looked up from germline, CDR1 is SGHTA and CDR2 is FQGNSA. The CDR3, as DNA: TGTGCCAGCAGCCTAGGGGGACAGGGGGTAGATGGCTACACCTTC. Its translation: CASSLGGQGVDGYTF.

The rearrangement uses TRBV7-9 and TRBJ2-3; D gene unclear. This CDR3 contains 17 residues. Germline V gene sequence: CDR1 SEHNR, CDR2 FQNEAQ (reference sequence). The V end lost 5 bases, the J end lost 2 bases, and 20 bases lay between the germline ends. The CDR3 protein is CASSRVGAPKDTDTQYF. CDR3 nucleotides: TGTGCCAGCAGCCGGGTCGGAGCCCCGAAGGACACAGATACGCAGTATTTT.

This clone was seen only once. The chain links TRBV2 to TRBJ1-5; possible D gene TRBD1, 6 bases. V lost 6 bases and J lost 4, with 10 bases in between. Germline CDR1 reads SNHLY; CDR2 reads FYNNEI. The CDR3 runs to 13 residues. In DNA, the CDR3 is TGTGCCAGCAGCGGGACAATTAATCAGCCCCAGCATTTT. Its translation: CASSGTINQPQHF.

CDR3 loop: CATSEQGTGSLNEQFF. The DNA of the CDR3 is TGTGCCACCAGTGAACAAGGGACAGGTTCTTTGAATGAGCAGTTCTTC. The V call is TRBV24-1, the J call TRBJ2-1, with TRBD1 matching over 8 bases. Unmatched junction bases numbered 11, after V lost 4 bases and J lost 7 bases. Germline V CDR1 and CDR2: KGHDR, SFDVKD. This CDR3 contains 16 residues.

The J gene is TRBJ2-2, the V gene TRBV3-1 (or the pseudogene TRBV3-2); 9 positions match TRBD1. Trimming at V came to 6 bases and at J to 2 bases, leaving 4 bases not matched to a gene. Germline V gives CDR1 LGHDT, CDR2 YNNKEL (reference sequence). The CDR3 contains 15 residues. CDR3 in amino acids: CASRRTGDNTGELFF. The CDR3 DNA reads as TGTGCCAGCAGGCGGACAGGGGACAACACCGGGGAGCTGTTTTTT.

The chain combines TRBV5-6 with TRBJ2-7, with a tentative D call TRBD1 (7 bases). Between the trimmed V and J ends, which lost 4 bases and 4 bases, there was a span of 12 bases. This CDR3 has 13 residues. CDR1 and CDR2 (germline): SGHDT, YYEEEE. In DNA, the CDR3 is TGTGCCAGCAGCGGCGGGACAGAATACGAGCAGTACTTC. Translating gives CASSGGTEYEQYF.

The rearrangement links TRBV29-1 to TRBJ1-5; the D is unclear. The CDR3 extends over 12 amino acids. The germline CDR1 and CDR2 sequences are SQVTM and ANQGSEA. V was clipped by 5 bases and J by 6 bases, with 11 bases between them. DNA for the CDR3: TGCAGCGTTAGGAGTGGAAGTCAGCCCCAGCATTTT. Translated, it gives CSVRSGSQPQHF. The variable domain in full, completed from reference TRBV29-1 and TRBJ1-5, reads SAVISQKPSRDICQRGTSLTIQCQVDSQVTMMFWYRQQPGQSLTLIATANQGSEATYESGFVIDKFPISRPNLTFSTLTVSNMSPEDSSIYLCSVRSGSQPQHFGDGTRLSIL.

The chain carries TRBV14 and TRBJ1-1; D uncertain. In germline, CDR1 is SGHDN, CDR2 FVKESK. The length of the CDR3 is 13 residues. The germline V and J ends were trimmed by 6 bases and 1 base, with 9 bases remaining between them. As DNA, the CDR3 is TGTGCCAGCAGTCCCTTCAAGAACACTGAAGCTTTCTTT. Translation: CASSPFKNTEAFF. The full variable domain, in which reference TRBV14 and TRBJ1-1 provide the parts outside the CDR3, is EAGVTQFPSHSVIEKGQTVTLRCDPISGHDNLYWYRRVMGKEIKFLLHFVKESKQDESGMPNNRFLAERTGGTYSTLKVQPAELEDSGVYFCASSPFKNTEAFFGQGTRLTVV.

The V and J genes are TRBV7-2 and TRBJ1-2, with D possibly TRBD1 on 6 matching bases. The germline V gene has CDR1 SGHTA and CDR2 FQGNSA. This CDR3 is 16 amino acids long. V lost 2 bases, J lost 0 bases, and 13 bases lay in between. The chain's CDR3 is CASSLPLTGANYGYTF. The CDR3 DNA is TGTGCCAGCAGCTTACCCTTGACAGGAGCTAACTATGGCTACACCTTC.

This clone occurred a few times. The V call is TRBV15, the J call TRBJ1-2, with TRBD1 as a possible D gene (5 bases). The V and J ends lost 7 bases and 0 bases respectively, with 18 bases between them. CDR3 length: 16 residues. CDR1 is LNHNV and CDR2 is YYDKDF in the germline V gene (reference sequence). The CDR3 DNA reads as TGTGCCACCAATCGGGCAGGGACTTTAGCTAACTATGGCTACACCTTC. It yields the protein CATNRAGTLANYGYTF.

The chain is built from TRBV29-1 and TRBJ1-1, with TRBD1 matching over 7 bases. V trimming: 7 bases; J trimming: 6 bases; junction bases outside the gene matches: 5. The CDR3 totals 11 residues. Germline assignment: CDR1 SQVTM and CDR2 ANQGSEA. This CDR3 reads CSGQGGAEAFF. The CDR3 DNA is TGCAGCGGACAGGGAGGGGCTGAAGCTTTCTTT.

The chain uses TRBV28 and TRBJ1-1; D is unclear. The CDR3 covers 13 residues. Per the germline V gene, CDR1 is MDHEN and CDR2 is SYDVKM. V lost 5 bases and J lost 0, with 7 bases in between. In nucleotides, the CDR3 is TGTGCCAGCAGTACCGACCTGAACACTGAAGCTTTCTTT. The encoded protein is CASSTDLNTEAFF.

The CDR3 sequence: CASSLTGSSYNEQFF. CDR3 nucleotides: TGTGCCAGCAGCTTGACTGGGAGCTCCTACAATGAGCAGTTCTTC. The chain combines TRBV6-5 with TRBJ2-1; D may be TRBD2 (5 bases). V lost 6 bases, J lost 0 bases, and 12 bases lay in between. Germline lookup yields CDR1 MNHEY and CDR2 SVGAGI. The CDR3 is 15 amino acids.

The chain is built from TRBV24-1 and TRBJ2-7; tentatively, D is TRBD2 (5 bases). The CDR3 loop spans 15 amino acids. Trimming took 5 bases from V and 5 from J, leaving 18 bases between them. Per germline, CDR1 KGHDR and CDR2 SFDVKD. The CDR3 region has the DNA TGTGCCACCAGTGGCGGCTCGGGGTTCGAAGACGAGCAGTACTTC. This translates into CATSGGSGFEDEQYF.

This chain joins TRBV13 and TRBJ2-7; the D gene is possibly TRBD2 (6 bases). This CDR3 spans 14 amino acids. Deletions cut 5 bases from V and 5 bases from J, with 16 bases between. CDR1 and CDR2 from the germline V gene are PRHDT and FYEKMQ (reference sequence). In DNA, the CDR3 is TGTGCCAGCAGCCCGCGGGACTGGGGAGACGAGCAGTACTTC. Translated: CASSPRDWGDEQYF. Based on the CDR3 plus reference TRBV13 and TRBJ2-7, the full variable domain is AAGVIQSPRHLIKEKRETATLKCYPIPRHDTVYWYQQGPGQDPQFLISFYEKMQSDKGSIPDRFSAQQFSDYHSELNMSSLELGDSALYFCASSPRDWGDEQYFGPGTRLTVT.

This clone occurred once. The chain has TRBV6-6 and TRBJ2-7, with D possibly being TRBD1 (6 bases). The CDR3 contains 15 residues. Germline CDR1 MNHNY, CDR2 SVGAGI (reference sequence). The ends were cut back, 6 bases at V and 6 bases at J, with 21 bases in the middle. CDR3 residues: CASSVTGQGKGEQYF. The CDR3 DNA sequence: TGTGCCAGCAGCGTTACGGGCCAGGGGAAGGGCGAGCAGTACTTC.

The V call is TRBV19, the J call TRBJ2-1, with 7 bases that match TRBD2. V gave up 7 bases and J gave up 4 bases; unmatched junction bases: 7. The germline V gene encodes CDR1 LNHDA and CDR2 SQIVND (reference sequence). This CDR3 region has 14 residues. The CDR3 loop reads CASNPMGGYNEQFF. The CDR3 nucleotides are TGTGCCAGTAACCCTATGGGGGGGTACAATGAGCAGTTCTTC.

The CDR3 reads CASSLVRAADTQYF. In DNA, the CDR3 is TGTGCCAGCAGCTTGGTGAGGGCCGCAGATACGCAGTATTTT. V is TRBV5-5 and J is TRBJ2-3; D is perhaps TRBD2 (5 bases). Germline V gene sequence: CDR1 SGHKS, CDR2 YYEKEE (reference sequence). The CDR3 covers 14 residues. V dropped 0 bases and J dropped 4 bases, with 9 bases sitting between them.

The J gene is TRBJ1-1, the V gene TRBV3-1 (or the pseudogene TRBV3-2), with D hard to call. The V gene lost 5 bases and the J gene lost 1 base, with 8 bases spanning the gap. CDR1 and CDR2 (germline): LGHDT, YNNKEL (reference sequence). The CDR3 totals 13 residues. The CDR3 nucleotides are TGTGCCAGCAGCACGCGCGGGAACACTGAAGCTTTCTTT. This codes for CASSTRGNTEAFF.

The chain has TRBV10-3 and TRBJ2-7, with 11 positions matching TRBD2. The CDR3 totals 18 residues. V gave up 0 bases and J gave up 1 base; unmatched junction bases: 8. Per germline, CDR1 ENHRY and CDR2 SYGVKD. The CDR3 loop reads CAISESGLAVGGSYEQYF. In nucleotides, the CDR3 is TGTGCCATCAGTGAGTCGGGACTAGCGGTCGGAGGGTCCTACGAGCAGTACTTC.

This chain uses TRBV4-1 with TRBJ2-1; tentatively, D is TRBD1 (5 bases). Trimming shortened V by 1 base and J by 0 bases, and 10 bases separated the two germline ends. Looked up from germline, CDR1 is MGHRA and CDR2 is YSYEKL. This CDR3 is 16 amino acids long. The CDR3 coding sequence is TGCGCCAGCAGCCAAGGACAGCATTCCTCCTACAATGAGCAGTTCTTC. Protein: CASSQGQHSSYNEQFF.

The chain uses TRBV9 and TRBJ1-3; D gene uncertain. This CDR3 contains 14 residues. From germline, CDR1 is SGDLS and CDR2 YYNGEE. V was shortened by 4 bases and J by 4 bases, with 12 bases between the two germline ends. The CDR3 DNA follows: TGTGCCAGCAGCCCCGGGCCTGAGGGAAACACCATATATTTT. Its translation: CASSPGPEGNTIYF.

The genes are TRBV5-5 and TRBJ1-1; 9 nucleotides line up with TRBD1. The CDR3 contains 15 residues. Germline V lookup: CDR1 SGHKS, CDR2 YYEKEE (reference sequence). V lost 5 bases and J lost 2; bases outside the gene matches: 7. The CDR3 DNA sequence: TGTGCCAGCAGTTCCAGGGGACAGGGCAACACTGAAGCTTTCTTT. It translates to CASSSRGQGNTEAFF. Full variable domain (rest looked up from reference TRBV5-5 and TRBJ1-1): DAGVTQSPTHLIKTRGQQVTLRCSPISGHKSVSWYQQVLGQGPQFIFQYYEKEERGRGNFPDRFSARQFPNYSSELNVNALLLGDSALYLCASSSRGQGNTEAFFGQGTRLTVV.

This chain uses TRBV5-1 with TRBJ2-7; 7 nucleotides align to TRBD1. Germline-derived CDR1 and CDR2 are SGHRS and YFSETQ. V was clipped by 1 base and J by 0 bases; unmatched bases: 4. The CDR3 covers 15 residues. The DNA of the CDR3 is TGCGCCAGCAGCTTGCGATCAGGGGGCTCCTACGAGCAGTACTTC. Translating it yields CASSLRSGGSYEQYF.

The V and J genes are TRBV5-4 and TRBJ2-3; no definite D call. Per the germline V gene, CDR1 is SGHNT and CDR2 is YYREEE (reference sequence). This CDR3 is built from 14 residues. V lost 2 bases to trimming and J lost 3 bases, with 10 bases between them. Here the CDR3 DNA reads TGTGCCAGCAGCTTACCCGACTCGACAGATACGCAGTATTTT. It yields the protein CASSLPDSTDTQYF.

This clone occurred once. The chain employs TRBV5-1 and TRBJ1-1; TRBD1 aligns across 7 bases. The CDR3 sequence is 15 residues long. The V gene's germline CDR1 is SGHRS and CDR2 YFSETQ. V dropped 3 bases and J dropped 7; count of bases not matched to a gene: 12. CDR3 in amino acids: CASSWGNGQVGEAFF. In DNA form, the CDR3 reads TGCGCCAGCAGCTGGGGGAACGGACAGGTTGGTGAAGCTTTCTTT. Together with reference TRBV5-1 and TRBJ1-1, the CDR3 gives the full variable domain: KAGVTQTPRYLIKTRGQQVTLSCSPISGHRSVSWYQQTPGQGLQFLFEYFSETQRNKGNFPGRFSGRQFSNSRSEMNVSTLELGDSALYLCASSWGNGQVGEAFFGQGTRLTVV.

The V and J genes are TRBV27 and TRBJ1-6, with D tentatively TRBD1 (5 bases). Trimming pared 10 bases from V and 0 bases from J, leaving 13 bases between. Germline V gene lookup returns CDR1 MNHEY and CDR2 SMNVEV (reference sequence). This CDR3 region has 15 residues. This chain's CDR3 is CAKQVLGSYNSPLHF. The CDR3 coding sequence is TGTGCCAAACAGGTGCTTGGCTCCTATAATTCACCCCTCCACTTT.

The CDR3 bases are TGTGCCAGCAGCTTACGAGGACAGGGGTTTAATGGCTACACCTTC. It specifies CASSLRGQGFNGYTF. The chain employs TRBV7-8 and TRBJ1-2; TRBD1 matches at 9 bases. The CDR3 loop spans 15 amino acids. The V segment lost 2 bases and the J segment 6 bases; nucleotides outside the gene matches: 7. CDR1 is SGHVS, CDR2 FQNEAQ, per germline.